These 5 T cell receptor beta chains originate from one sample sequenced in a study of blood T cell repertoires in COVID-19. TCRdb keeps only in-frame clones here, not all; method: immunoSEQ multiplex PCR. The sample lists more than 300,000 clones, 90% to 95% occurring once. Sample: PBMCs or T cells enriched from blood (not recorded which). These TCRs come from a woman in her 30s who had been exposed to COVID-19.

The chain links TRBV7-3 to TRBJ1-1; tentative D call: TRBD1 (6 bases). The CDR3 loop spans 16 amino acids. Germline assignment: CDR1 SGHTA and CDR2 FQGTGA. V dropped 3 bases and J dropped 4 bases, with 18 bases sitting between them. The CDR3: CASSLIIQGLGTEAFF. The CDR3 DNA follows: TGTGCCAGCAGCTTGATTATACAGGGTTTGGGCACTGAAGCTTTCTTT. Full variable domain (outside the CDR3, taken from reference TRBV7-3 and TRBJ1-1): GAGVSQTPSNKVTEKGKYVELRCDPISGHTALYWYRQSLGQGPEFLIYFQGTGAADDSGLPNDRFFAVRPEGSVSTLKIQRTERGDSAVYLCASSLIIQGLGTEAFFGQGTRLTVV.

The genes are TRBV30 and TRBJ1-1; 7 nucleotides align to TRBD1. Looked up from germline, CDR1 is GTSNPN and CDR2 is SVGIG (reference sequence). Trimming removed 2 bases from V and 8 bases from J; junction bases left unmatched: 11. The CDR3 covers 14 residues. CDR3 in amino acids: CAWSPTGAWGEAFF. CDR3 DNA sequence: TGTGCCTGGAGTCCCACAGGGGCTTGGGGGGAAGCTTTCTTT.

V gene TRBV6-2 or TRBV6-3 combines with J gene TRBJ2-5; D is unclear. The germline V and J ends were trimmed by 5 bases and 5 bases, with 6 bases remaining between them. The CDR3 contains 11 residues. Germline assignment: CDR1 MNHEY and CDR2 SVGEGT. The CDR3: CASSIRETQYF. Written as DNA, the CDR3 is TGTGCCAGCAGTATTCGGGAGACCCAGTACTTC.

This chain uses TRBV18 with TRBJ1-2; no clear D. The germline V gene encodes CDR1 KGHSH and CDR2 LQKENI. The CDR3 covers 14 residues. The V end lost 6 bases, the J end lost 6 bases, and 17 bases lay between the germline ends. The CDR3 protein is CASSPVQRSHGYTF. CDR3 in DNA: TGTGCCAGCTCTCCGGTCCAACGGAGTCATGGCTACACCTTC.

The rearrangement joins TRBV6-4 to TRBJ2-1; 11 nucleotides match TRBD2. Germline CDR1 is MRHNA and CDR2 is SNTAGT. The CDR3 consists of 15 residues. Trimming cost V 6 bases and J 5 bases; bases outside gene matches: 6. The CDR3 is CASSRTGLADNEQFF. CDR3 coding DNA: TGTGCCAGCAGCCGGACGGGACTAGCGGACAATGAGCAGTTCTTC.